These 23 T cell receptor beta chains came from one sample sequenced in a study of blood T cell repertoires in COVID-19. Clones were read by immunoSEQ multiplex PCR, and TCRdb kept only the in-frame ones, dropping some. Among roughly 250,000 clones listed, around 89% were seen once. The sequenced material came from PBMCs or T cells enriched from blood (not recorded which). These receptors were obtained from a man aged 35-49 years who had recovered from COVID-19.

The chain links TRBV10-3 to TRBJ2-7, with 9 bases matching TRBD1. This CDR3 has 14 amino acids. CDR1 and CDR2 from the germline V gene are ENHRY and SYGVKD. The trim removed 6 bases at V and 3 bases at J, leaving 6 bases unmatched. CDR3 nucleotides: TGTGCCATCAGGCGACAGGGGGACCTCTACGAGCAGTACTTC. Its protein product is CAIRRQGDLYEQYF.

V usage is TRBV3-1 (or the pseudogene TRBV3-2) and J usage is TRBJ1-2; 7 nucleotides align to TRBD1. The CDR3 is made up of 12 amino acids. V lost 8 bases to trimming and J lost 13 bases; unmatched junction nucleotides: 13. The germline gives CDR1 LGHDT, CDR2 YNNKEL (reference sequence). The CDR3 DNA sequence: TGTGCCAGCGAGAATAGGGGGCGAGGAAGCACCTTC. Amino acid sequence: CASENRGRGSTF.

The rearrangement uses TRBV11-2 and TRBJ1-4; 7 bases map to TRBD1. The CDR3 is 14 residues long. V shed 2 bases and J 7 bases; nucleotides not matched to a gene: 4. The germline gives CDR1 SGHAT, CDR2 FQNNGV. The CDR3, as DNA: TGTGCCAGCAGCTTACTAGGGGGCCTTGAAAAACTGTTTTTT. Its translation: CASSLLGGLEKLFF.

This rearrangement joins TRBV15 to TRBJ1-5, with 9 positions matching TRBD1. The CDR3 consists of 17 residues. Per the germline V gene, CDR1 is LNHNV and CDR2 is YYDKDF (reference sequence). J was trimmed by 4 bases and V by 0 bases; bases with no gene match: 7. DNA for the CDR3: TGTGCCACCAGCAGAGATAGGGCGGACAGGGGAAATCAGCCCCAGCATTTT. This translates into CATSRDRADRGNQPQHF.

The chain couples TRBV9 to TRBJ2-6, with D possibly matching TRBD2 (6 bases). Trimming shortened V by 3 bases and J by 0 bases, and 16 bases separated the two germline ends. The CDR3 runs 18 residues. Looked up from germline, CDR1 is SGDLS and CDR2 is YYNGEE. The CDR3 spells CASSARRVFVSGANVLTF. The CDR3 DNA reads TGTGCCAGCAGCGCAAGGAGGGTTTTCGTCTCTGGGGCCAACGTCCTGACTTTC.

The chain combines TRBV13 with TRBJ2-1; tentative D call: TRBD1 (8 bases). V lost 5 bases and J 1 base, leaving 15 bases between the germline ends. Germline-derived CDR1 and CDR2 are PRHDT and FYEKMQ (reference sequence). There are 16 residues in the CDR3. CDR3 bases: TGTGCCAGCAGCACCCAACAGGGGGGGTCCTACAATGAGCAGTTCTTC. Translated, it gives CASSTQQGGSYNEQFF.

The chain is built from TRBV28 and TRBJ1-3, with 9 bases that match TRBD1. CDR3 length: 15 amino acids. CDR1 is MDHEN and CDR2 is SYDVKM in the germline V gene. V shed 2 bases, J shed 4 bases, and the junction held 3 bases outside the gene matches. The CDR3 loop reads CASSLPDRGGNTIYF. CDR3 bases: TGTGCCAGCAGTTTACCTGACAGGGGGGGAAACACCATATATTTT.

The CDR3 loop is CASSLEWPNQPQHF. DNA for the CDR3: TGTGCCAGCAGCTTAGAATGGCCCAATCAGCCCCAGCATTTT. The J gene is TRBJ1-5, the V gene TRBV7-2, with no clear D. Germline V lookup: CDR1 SGHTA, CDR2 FQGNSA. The CDR3 covers 14 residues. Trimming left V 1 base short and J 3 bases short, with 7 bases between. Full variable domain (rest looked up from reference TRBV7-2 and TRBJ1-5): GAGVSQSPSNKVTEKGKDVELRCDPISGHTALYWYRQSLGQGLEFLIYFQGNSAPDKSGLPSDRFSAERTGGSVSTLTIQRTQQEDSAVYLCASSLEWPNQPQHFGDGTRLSIL.

V gene TRBV5-1 combines with J gene TRBJ2-7, with D perhaps TRBD2 (5 bases). Trimming stripped 4 bases from V and 2 bases from J, with 16 bases between. The CDR3 loop spans 15 amino acids. Germline V lookup: CDR1 SGHRS, CDR2 YFSETQ. The CDR3 loop reads CASSPGWQTPYEQYF. CDR3 nucleotides: TGCGCCAGCAGCCCGGGGTGGCAGACCCCCTACGAGCAGTACTTC.

The chain has TRBV27 and TRBJ2-7; 7 bases are shared with TRBD1. The CDR3 runs 15 residues. Germline CDR1 is MNHEY and CDR2 is SMNVEV (reference sequence). V lost 5 bases, J lost 0 bases, and 7 bases stayed unmatched. The CDR3 DNA is TGTGCCAGCAGTAGGGGACAGCCGAGCTCCTACGAGCAGTACTTC. Encoded protein: CASSRGQPSSYEQYF.

The chain joins TRBV11-3 to TRBJ1-6, with D perhaps matching TRBD1 (6 bases). Trimming cost V 6 bases and J 7 bases, with 16 bases left between them. CDR1 and CDR2 (germline): SGHNT, YENEEA. This CDR3 has 15 residues. Here the CDR3 reads CASRELRGENSPLHF. CDR3 sequence (DNA): TGTGCCAGCAGAGAACTCAGGGGAGAGAATTCACCCCTCCACTTT.

The chain is built from TRBV5-6 and TRBJ2-5; unclear D gene. V lost 0 bases, J lost 0 bases, and 6 bases lay in between. The CDR3 is 14 amino acids. Germline CDR1 SGHDT, CDR2 YYEEEE. The CDR3 DNA is TGTGCCAGCAGCTTGGCTCCCGACCAAGAGACCCAGTACTTC. It translates to CASSLAPDQETQYF.

The J gene is TRBJ1-3, the V gene TRBV5-1; no clear D gene. Between the trimmed V and J ends, which lost 0 bases and 2 bases, there was a span of 3 bases. This CDR3 contains 13 residues. Germline V CDR1 and CDR2: SGHRS, YFSETQ. The CDR3 here is CASSLVTGNTIYF. CDR3 in DNA: TGCGCCAGCAGCTTGGTTACTGGAAACACCATATATTTT.

The chain recombines TRBV10-3 with TRBJ1-2, with 9 bases matching TRBD1. CDR1 is ENHRY and CDR2 is SYGVKD in the germline V gene. V dropped 11 bases and J dropped 4; count of bases not matched to a gene: 11. CDR3 size: 14 residues. CDR3 in DNA: TGTGCCGCTGGGACAGGGACTTCGATCTATGGCTACACCTTC. Translating gives CAAGTGTSIYGYTF.

The rearrangement links TRBV11-2 to TRBJ2-1; D gene unclear. Trimming stripped 4 bases from V and 9 bases from J, with 16 bases between. The CDR3 contains 14 residues. Germline CDR1 SGHAT, CDR2 FQNNGV. The CDR3 DNA sequence: TGTGCCAGCAGCTCTCCCGTGGGTCGGAGTGAGCAGTTCTTC. Amino acids: CASSSPVGRSEQFF.

The chain has TRBV11-3 and TRBJ1-6; 7 nucleotides match TRBD1. The CDR3 extends over 15 amino acids. The trim removed 5 bases at V and 5 bases at J, leaving 6 bases unmatched. Germline V CDR1 and CDR2: SGHNT, YENEEA. DNA for the CDR3: TGTGCCAGCAGCAGACAGGGCGGCGATAATTCACCCCTCCACTTT. It translates to CASSRQGGDNSPLHF.

The chain carries TRBV4-2 and TRBJ1-3; D is ambiguous. The CDR3 runs 15 residues. Germline CDR1 LGHNA, CDR2 YNFKEQ. The V end lost 10 bases, the J end lost 0 bases, and 16 bases lay between the germline ends. CDR3 region: CATQLVGGSGNTIYF. The CDR3 DNA sequence: TGTGCCACCCAATTGGTAGGAGGCTCTGGAAACACCATATATTTT.

V and J are TRBV9 and TRBJ1-2; D not certain. The CDR3 extends over 13 amino acids. Germline CDR1 is SGDLS and CDR2 is YYNGEE. The V end was cut by 3 bases, the J end by 4 bases, with 10 bases between. CDR3 in DNA: TGTGCCAGCAGCGGGGTACGGAGCTATGGCTACACCTTC. Residues: CASSGVRSYGYTF. Filled out from reference TRBV9 and TRBJ1-2, the complete variable domain reads DSGVTQTPKHLITATGQRVTLRCSPRSGDLSVYWYQQSLDQGLQFLIQYYNGEERAKGNILERFSAQQFPDLHSELNLSSLELGDSALYFCASSGVRSYGYTFGSGTRLTVV.

The chain couples TRBV11-2 to TRBJ2-1; 12 nucleotides agree with TRBD2. The junction had 10 bases not matched to a gene; V was cut back by 0 bases and J by 7 bases. The CDR3 length is 18 residues. Germline V gives CDR1 SGHAT, CDR2 FQNNGV. CDR3 protein: CASSLDLPSGTSGNEQFF. The CDR3 nucleotides read TGTGCCAGCAGCTTAGACCTCCCCTCCGGGACTAGCGGGAATGAGCAGTTCTTC.

The chain links TRBV4-1 to TRBJ2-1, with 8 bases identical to TRBD1. V shed 0 bases, J shed 5 bases, and the junction held 6 bases outside the gene matches. Germline V CDR1 and CDR2: MGHRA, YSYEKL. This CDR3 region has 16 residues. CDR3 residues: CASSQDWQGAHNEQFF. CDR3 DNA: TGCGCCAGCAGCCAAGATTGGCAGGGGGCCCACAATGAGCAGTTCTTC.

This chain connects TRBV5-4 to TRBJ1-1, with D perhaps matching TRBD1 (5 bases). The germline CDR1 and CDR2 sequences are SGHNT and YYREEE (reference sequence). CDR3 length: 13 amino acids. Deletions cut 3 bases from V and 11 bases from J, with 17 bases between. Here the CDR3 reads CASSSGQSVGAFF. Written as DNA, the CDR3 is TGTGCCAGCAGCTCCGGACAAAGCGTCGGGGCTTTCTTT.

In DNA form, the CDR3 reads TGTGCCACCAGTGGGGTGGTAGCATCAGATACGCAGTATTTT. Residues: CATSGVVASDTQYF. The chain is built from TRBV24-1 and TRBJ2-3; no firm D call. Trimming cost V 5 bases and J 4 bases, with 12 bases left between them. CDR3 length: 14 amino acids. Germline lookup yields CDR1 KGHDR and CDR2 SFDVKD.

V and J are TRBV6-5 and TRBJ1-6, with D tentatively TRBD1 (6 bases). There are 15 residues in the CDR3. CDR1 and CDR2 (germline): MNHEY, SVGAGI. The ends were cut back, 6 bases at V and 8 bases at J, with 17 bases in the middle. The CDR3 protein is CASSYRAPRDSPLHF. The DNA of the CDR3 is TGTGCCAGCAGCTACAGGGCCCCCAGGGATTCACCCCTCCACTTT.